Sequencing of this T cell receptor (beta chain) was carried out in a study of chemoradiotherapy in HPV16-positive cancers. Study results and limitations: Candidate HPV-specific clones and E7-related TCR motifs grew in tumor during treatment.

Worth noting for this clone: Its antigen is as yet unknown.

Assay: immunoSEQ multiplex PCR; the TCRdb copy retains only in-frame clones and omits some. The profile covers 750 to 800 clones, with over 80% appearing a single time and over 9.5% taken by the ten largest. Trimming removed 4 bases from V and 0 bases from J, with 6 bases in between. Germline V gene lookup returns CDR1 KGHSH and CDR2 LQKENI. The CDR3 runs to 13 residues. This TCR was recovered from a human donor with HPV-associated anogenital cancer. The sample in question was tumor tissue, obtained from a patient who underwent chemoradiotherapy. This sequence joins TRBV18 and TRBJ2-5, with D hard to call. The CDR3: CASSLTDQETQYF. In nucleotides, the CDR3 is TGTGCCAGCTCACTCACAGACCAAGAGACCCAGTACTTC.